The TCR beta chain under discussion was sequenced for a study of CD8 T cells in ankylosing spondylitis. Overall study results and limits: One TCR beta motif, made up of seven to nine highly homologous variants, appeared characteristic of ankylosing spondylitis blood.

V dropped 0 bases and J dropped 0 bases, with 12 bases sitting between them. CDR3 length: 16 residues. CDR1 is MNHEY, CDR2 SVGAGI, per germline. There are a few counts of this clonotype. The antigen is unknown. TCRdb processed the 5' RACE reads anew with MiXCR; each CDR3 protein has one entry. Altogether some 220,000 distinct CDR3 sequences are present, 7.3% being singletons, with the ten largest covering 11% to 15%. The receptor was derived from a male donor with ankylosing spondylitis. The chain joins TRBV6-5 to TRBJ2-7, with unresolved D. Sequencing used blood, either unsorted or a sorted T cell fraction (not recorded which). The CDR3 nucleotides are TGTGCCAGCAGTTACTCAGGCACCTCGAGCTCCTACGAGCAGTACTTC. It encodes CASSYSGTSSSYEQYF.